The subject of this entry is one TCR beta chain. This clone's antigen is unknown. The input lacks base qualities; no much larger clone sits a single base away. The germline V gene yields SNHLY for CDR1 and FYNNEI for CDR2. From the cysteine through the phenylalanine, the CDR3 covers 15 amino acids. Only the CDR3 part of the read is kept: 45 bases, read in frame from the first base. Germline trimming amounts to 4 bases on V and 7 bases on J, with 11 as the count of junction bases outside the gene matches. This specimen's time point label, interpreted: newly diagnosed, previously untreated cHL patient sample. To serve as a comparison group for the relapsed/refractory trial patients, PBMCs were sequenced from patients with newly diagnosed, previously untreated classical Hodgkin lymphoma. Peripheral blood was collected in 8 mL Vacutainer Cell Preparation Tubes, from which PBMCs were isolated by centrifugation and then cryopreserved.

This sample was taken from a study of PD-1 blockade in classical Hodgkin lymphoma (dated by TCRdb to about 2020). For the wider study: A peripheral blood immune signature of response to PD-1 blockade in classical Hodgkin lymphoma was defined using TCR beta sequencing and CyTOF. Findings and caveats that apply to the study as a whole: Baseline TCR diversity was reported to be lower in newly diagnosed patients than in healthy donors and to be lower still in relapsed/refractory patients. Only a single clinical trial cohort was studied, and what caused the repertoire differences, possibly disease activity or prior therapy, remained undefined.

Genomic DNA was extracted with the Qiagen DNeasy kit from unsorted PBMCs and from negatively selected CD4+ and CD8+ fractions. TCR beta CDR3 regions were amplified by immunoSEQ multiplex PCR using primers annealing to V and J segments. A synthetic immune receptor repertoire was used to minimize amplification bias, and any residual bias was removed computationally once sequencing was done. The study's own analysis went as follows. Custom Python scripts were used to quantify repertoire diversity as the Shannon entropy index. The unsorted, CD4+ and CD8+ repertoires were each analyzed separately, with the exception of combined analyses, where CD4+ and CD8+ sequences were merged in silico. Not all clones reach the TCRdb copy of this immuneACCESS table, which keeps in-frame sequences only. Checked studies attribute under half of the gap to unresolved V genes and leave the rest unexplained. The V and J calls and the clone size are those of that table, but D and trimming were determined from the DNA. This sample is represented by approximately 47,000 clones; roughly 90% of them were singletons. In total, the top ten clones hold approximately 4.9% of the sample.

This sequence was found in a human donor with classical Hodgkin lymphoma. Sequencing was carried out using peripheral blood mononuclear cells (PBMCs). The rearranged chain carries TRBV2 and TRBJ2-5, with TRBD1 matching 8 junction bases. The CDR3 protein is CASSGTGTGGGTQYF. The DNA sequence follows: TGTGCCAGCAGTGGGACCGGGACAGGAGGGGGGACCCAGTACTTC.